A single sample gave rise to the 4 T cell receptor beta chains below, sequenced in a study of OX40 agonist ivuxolimab in advanced cancers. The receptor library was made with the immunoSEQ multiplex PCR assay. TCRdb's version of the immuneACCESS table is confined to in-frame rearrangements and falls short of the full clone set. An unresolved V gene accounts for under half of the shortfall where checked; the remainder is of unknown origin. Recorded for this sample are approximately 76,000 clones; roughly 85% of them occurred a single time. The ten largest make up roughly 5.5% of the sample. Specimen: CD4+ or CD8+ T cells sorted from blood, collected in a trial of the OX40 agonist ivuxolimab. These receptors were obtained from an adult with an advanced solid tumor such as melanoma, head and neck, liver or kidney cancer.

The chain recombines TRBV19 with TRBJ2-7; tentative D call: TRBD1 (6 bases). The CDR3 consists of 15 residues. CDR1 and CDR2 from the germline V gene are LNHDA and SQIVND (reference sequence). The germline V and J ends were trimmed by 7 bases and 0 bases, with 16 bases remaining between them. Here the CDR3 DNA reads TGTGCCAGTAATATGGCCTGGGACACCTCCTACGAGCAGTACTTC. This sequence encodes CASNMAWDTSYEQYF.

This clone was observed a single time. The V call is TRBV6-4, the J call TRBJ2-7; D remains ambiguous. CDR1 MRHNA and CDR2 SNTAGT come from the germline V gene. The V end lost 5 bases, the J end lost 3 bases, and 11 bases lay between the germline ends. This CDR3 is 13 amino acids long. CDR3 nucleotide sequence: TGTGCCAGCAGTTCGGCCGGATACTACGAGCAGTACTTC. As protein: CASSSAGYYEQYF.

This chain joins TRBV12-5 and TRBJ2-5; 11 nucleotides agree with TRBD1. Matching the DNA end better, TRBJ2-7 makes the J call doubtful. In germline, CDR1 is LGHNT, CDR2 FRNRAP. The CDR3 is made up of 15 amino acids. The CDR3, as DNA: TGTGCTAGTGGTCCCGGGACAGGGGGCTCCTACGAGCAGTACTTC. Protein product: CASGPGTGGSYEQYF.

The chain links TRBV5-1 to TRBJ1-5; TRBD1 matches at 10 bases. There are 14 residues in the CDR3. Germline V CDR1 and CDR2: SGHRS, YFSETQ. With V trimmed by 0 bases and J by 9 bases, 3 bases remained unmatched. CDR3 protein: CASSLEGDRGPQHF. CDR3 coding DNA: TGCGCCAGCAGCTTGGAAGGGGACAGGGGGCCCCAGCATTTT.